Shown below are 10 T cell receptor beta chains from a single sample sequenced in a study of T-cell reconstitution after alpha-beta-depleted transplantation in children. It was with unique molecular identifiers that the TCRbeta library was prepared. TCRdb redid the calling of the PCR reads with MiXCR, one entry per CDR3 protein. The table shows 200,000 to 250,000 distinct CDR3 sequences, with around 12% occurring only once. This specimen was PBMCs from the stem cell graft donor, taken from the stem cell graft. All receptors come from a human donor who donated a stem cell graft to a child with acute lymphoblastic leukemia.

This clonotype was recorded many times. The genes are TRBV4-2 and TRBJ2-3; D gene uncertain. Trimming left V 0 bases short and J 2 bases short, with 6 bases between. The CDR3 contains 14 residues. Germline V lookup: CDR1 LGHNA, CDR2 YNFKEQ. This CDR3 reads CASSQEKFTDTQYF. The CDR3 DNA is TGTGCCAGCAGCCAAGAGAAGTTCACAGATACGCAGTATTTT.

In its sample, this clonotype was seen a few times. The gene calls are TRBV6-2 or TRBV6-3 and TRBJ1-1; TRBD1 aligns across 11 bases. Germline loops: CDR1 MNHEY, CDR2 SVGEGT. V shed 3 bases, J shed 5 bases, and the junction held 5 bases outside the gene matches. The CDR3 extends over 15 amino acids. For the CDR3, the DNA is TGTGCCAGCAGTTATAGGGGACAGGGGGAAACTGAAGCTTTCTTT. Its translation is CASSYRGQGETEAFF.

Concerning this clonotype itself: A read error is possible here, since a much larger clone lies one base away. The chain has TRBV20-1 and TRBJ2-3; the D gene is possibly TRBD2 (7 bases). From germline, CDR1 is DFQATT and CDR2 SNEGSKA (reference sequence). V dropped 0 bases and J dropped 5 bases, with 18 bases sitting between them. This CDR3 spans 16 amino acids. CDR3 in DNA: TGCAGTGCTAGAGATGGGGGCGGGAGCAAACTAGATACGCAGTATTTT. Protein product: CSARDGGGSKLDTQYF.

Regarding this clonotype: A read error may be the cause here, since a much bigger clone is one base away. Given the absence of the conserved phenylalanine or tryptophan at the CDR3 end, a read error is likely. The V call is TRBV7-9, the J call TRBJ2-7; TRBD1 aligns across 8 bases. J gave up 2 bases and V 5 bases, and 8 bases lay outside the gene matches. The germline V gene encodes CDR1 SEHNR and CDR2 FQNEAQ (reference sequence). The CDR3 covers 15 residues. CDR3 protein: CASSGTTGVAYEQYL. The CDR3 nucleotides are TGTGCCAGCAGCGGAACGACAGGGGTAGCCTACGAGCAGTACTTG.

This clonotype was observed many times. This chain uses TRBV20-1 with TRBJ1-3; D call uncertain. The V end lost 0 bases, the J end lost 0 bases, and 6 bases lay between the germline ends. Germline CDR1 and CDR2: DFQATT and SNEGSKA (reference sequence). This CDR3 spans 14 amino acids. The CDR3, as DNA: TGCAGTGCTAGAGACAGGACCTCTGGAAACACCATATATTTT. This encodes CSARDRTSGNTIYF.

At least ten counts were recorded for this clonotype. The chain is built from TRBV5-1 and TRBJ2-1, with D perhaps TRBD1 (6 bases). V was trimmed by 3 bases and J by 1 base, leaving 14 bases between them. Germline V gives CDR1 SGHRS, CDR2 YFSETQ. This CDR3 has 16 residues. CDR3 sequence: CASSSNGQPSYNEQFF. DNA for the CDR3: TGCGCCAGCAGCTCTAATGGACAGCCTTCCTACAATGAGCAGTTCTTC.

This clonotype has a count of ten or more. The chain uses TRBV27 and TRBJ2-7, with 9 bases that match TRBD2. The germline gives CDR1 MNHEY, CDR2 SMNVEV (reference sequence). The CDR3 totals 14 residues. Losses at the gene ends were 9 bases for V and 4 bases for J; bases not matched to a gene: 10. As DNA, the CDR3 is TGTGCCAGTGGACAAATGGGACTAGCTTACGAGCAGTACTTC. Translated, it gives CASGQMGLAYEQYF.

Many counts were recorded for this clonotype. The chain employs TRBV29-1 and TRBJ2-1; 7 bases line up with TRBD1. Trimming cost V 2 bases and J 0 bases; bases outside gene matches: 16. The CDR3 runs to 19 residues. The germline CDR1 and CDR2 sequences are SQVTM and ANQGSEA. The CDR3 region has the DNA TGCAGCGTTGAAAAAGGGGGCATGGGCCCGGAGAGCTCCTACAATGAGCAGTTCTTC. It is translated as CSVEKGGMGPESSYNEQFF.

At least ten counts were recorded for this clonotype. The chain employs TRBV6-5 and TRBJ2-7; D possibly uses TRBD1 or TRBD2 (5 bases each). Trimming pared 4 bases from V and 3 bases from J, leaving 13 bases between. CDR1 and CDR2 from the germline V gene are MNHEY and SVGAGI. The CDR3 covers 14 residues. CDR3 sequence reads: CASSSTGTVYEQYF. The DNA of the CDR3 is TGTGCCAGCAGTTCTACCGGGACGGTCTACGAGCAGTACTTC.

CDR3 nucleotides: TGTGCCAGCAGTTTAAATAGGGCGGGAGGGACAGATACGCAGTATTTT. Translating it yields CASSLNRAGGTDTQYF. This rearrangement joins TRBV27 to TRBJ2-3, with 9 bases fitting TRBD2. In germline, CDR1 is MNHEY, CDR2 SMNVEV (reference sequence). The CDR3 contains 16 residues. The V and J ends lost 2 bases and 3 bases, in that order; junction bases with no gene match: 6.